A single sample gave rise to the 20 T cell receptor beta chains below, sequenced in a study of blood T cell repertoires in COVID-19. Repertoires were generated with immunoSEQ multiplex PCR, while TCRdb's copy carries only in-frame clones and drops some. The top ten hold 2.9% of the sample, which has approximately 210,000 clones, around four fifths seen once. The sequencing input was peripheral blood. The receptors here all came from a man aged 50 to 59 with active or convalescent COVID-19.

V and J are TRBV9 and TRBJ2-7; 7 bases are a match to TRBD1. The CDR3 totals 14 residues. V was pared by 2 bases and J by 6 bases, with 8 bases of the junction left unmatched. Germline V CDR1 and CDR2: SGDLS, YYNGEE. CDR3 DNA sequence: TGTGCCAGCAGCGTTGGGGACAGTGGGCGCGAGCAGTACTTC. Protein sequence: CASSVGDSGREQYF.

The rearrangement links TRBV6-2 or TRBV6-3 to TRBJ1-2; 7 nucleotides match TRBD1. V shed 2 bases, J shed 5 bases, and the junction held 2 bases outside the gene matches. The CDR3 covers 13 residues. Germline CDR1 and CDR2: MNHEY and SVGEGT. The CDR3 DNA sequence: TGTGCCAGCAGTTACGTACAGGGGTATGGCTACACCTTC. Translated, it gives CASSYVQGYGYTF.

This rearrangement joins TRBV19 to TRBJ2-7; D may be TRBD1 (5 bases). The germline gives CDR1 LNHDA, CDR2 SQIVND (reference sequence). Deletions cut 5 bases from V and 0 bases from J, with 14 bases between. The length of the CDR3 is 15 residues. Here the CDR3 reads CASSFDTDNSYEQYF. DNA for the CDR3: TGTGCCAGTAGTTTCGATACGGACAACTCCTACGAGCAGTACTTC.

This clone was detected a few times. The chain has TRBV6-6 and TRBJ2-7, with TRBD1 matching over 7 bases. This CDR3 is built from 16 residues. V lost 4 bases, J lost 5 bases, and 14 bases stayed unmatched. Per the germline V gene, CDR1 is MNHNY and CDR2 is SVGAGI (reference sequence). The CDR3 bases are TGTGCCAGCAGTTTTTCAACCCGACAGGGAAGGAACGAGCAGTACTTC. It encodes CASSFSTRQGRNEQYF.

Only a few counts were recorded for this clone. The V gene is TRBV7-9, the J gene TRBJ1-2, with TRBD1 matching 10 bases. The V gene's germline CDR1 is SEHNR and CDR2 FQNEAQ (reference sequence). This CDR3 region has 15 residues. The V gene end was trimmed by 5 bases and the J gene end by 1 base; junction bases not matched to a gene: 4. The CDR3 nucleotides read TGTGCCAGCAGCCCCGGGACAGGGGTTAACTATGGCTACACCTTC. Its protein product is CASSPGTGVNYGYTF. The entire variable domain, with the rest obtained from reference TRBV7-9 and TRBJ1-2, is as follows: DTGVSQNPRHKITKRGQNVTFRCDPISEHNRLYWYRQTLGQGPEFLTYFQNEAQLEKSRLLSDRFSAERPKGSFSTLEIQRTEQGDSAMYLCASSPGTGVNYGYTFGSGTRLTVV.

This chain connects TRBV11-2 to TRBJ2-2; 12 bases fit TRBD2. The junction had 7 bases not matched to a gene; V was cut back by 3 bases and J by 2 bases. Germline values: CDR1 SGHAT, CDR2 FQNNGV. CDR3 length equals 18 residues. CDR3 residues: CASSFQTSGRDNTGELFF. CDR3 in DNA: TGTGCCAGCAGCTTCCAGACTAGCGGGAGAGATAACACCGGGGAGCTGTTTTTT.

The rearrangement joins TRBV30 to TRBJ1-1; D not resolved. CDR3 length: 13 residues. CDR1 is GTSNPN, CDR2 SVGIG, per germline (reference sequence). V lost 0 bases and J 3 bases, leaving 8 bases between the germline ends. CDR3 bases: TGTGCCTGGAGTGTACGGGGAGACACTGAAGCTTTCTTT. Translating gives CAWSVRGDTEAFF.

This clone has a handful of counts. The gene calls are TRBV3-1 (or the pseudogene TRBV3-2) and TRBJ2-7; maybe TRBD1 (6 bases). Germline CDR1 is LGHDT and CDR2 is YNNKEL (reference sequence). The CDR3 sequence is 12 residues long. V was shortened by 4 bases and J by 4 bases, with 8 bases between the two germline ends. Here the CDR3 DNA reads TGTGCCAGCAGCCGAGGGGGATACGAGCAGTACTTC. Amino acid sequence: CASSRGGYEQYF.

This chain joins TRBV2 and TRBJ2-4; 7 nucleotides line up with TRBD2. This CDR3 comprises 13 residues. Germline-derived CDR1 and CDR2 are SNHLY and FYNNEI. With 6 bases clipped from V and 8 bases from J, the junction kept 7 bases outside the gene matches. The CDR3 region is CASRAGTIDIQYF. The CDR3 DNA sequence: TGTGCCAGCAGGGCCGGGACTATAGACATTCAGTACTTC.

This clone occurred a few times. The chain links TRBV28 to TRBJ2-5, with a weak D call TRBD1 (6 bases). The CDR3 has 13 residues. CDR1 is MDHEN and CDR2 is SYDVKM in the germline V gene. V was clipped by 10 bases and J by 7 bases, with 19 bases between them. The CDR3 nucleotides are TGTGCCATCCAGGGGCAAGTCGTCGGGACCCAGTACTTC. Its protein is CAIQGQVVGTQYF.

The CDR3 DNA sequence: TGTGCCAGCAGCCTAGCCGGGTCCCAACCCTACGAGCAGTACTTC. Its translation: CASSLAGSQPYEQYF. The genes are TRBV6-5 and TRBJ2-7; the D gene is possibly TRBD2 (5 bases). Germline values: CDR1 MNHEY, CDR2 SVGAGI. V dropped 6 bases and J dropped 2 bases, with 17 bases sitting between them. This CDR3 has 15 amino acids.

The rearrangement uses TRBV7-2 and TRBJ2-2; 15 nucleotides align to TRBD2. Germline assignment: CDR1 SGHTA and CDR2 FQGNSA. This CDR3 has 18 amino acids. Trimming cost V 4 bases and J 5 bases; bases outside gene matches: 8. CDR3: CASSSLAGLAGGTGELFF. CDR3 bases: TGTGCCAGCAGCTCCTTAGCGGGACTAGCGGGGGGAACCGGGGAGCTGTTTTTT.

The chain employs TRBV12-3 or TRBV12-4 and TRBJ2-3; the match to TRBD2 covers 11 bases. V gave up 2 bases and J gave up 15 bases; unmatched junction bases: 4. The CDR3 covers 12 residues. The CDR3 coding sequence is TGTGCCAGCAGTTTAACTAGCGGGGGCAGATATTTT. This translates into CASSLTSGGRYF.

The sample holds one count of this clone. The chain recombines TRBV3-1 (or the pseudogene TRBV3-2) with TRBJ1-6, with a weak D call TRBD1 (5 bases). There are 11 residues in the CDR3. V was clipped by 3 bases and J by 14 bases, with 8 bases between them. Germline V gives CDR1 LGHDT, CDR2 YNNKEL (reference sequence). The CDR3 region has the DNA TGTGCCAGCAGCCACCGGGGGGCCCTCCACTTT. It specifies CASSHRGALHF.

CDR3 nucleotides: TGTGCCAGCAGCGAAAACGGGGACAACTTTAATTCACCCCTCCACTTT. Its translation: CASSENGDNFNSPLHF. The chain has TRBV7-3 and TRBJ1-6; D possibly corresponds to TRBD1 (6 bases). With 5 bases removed from V and 6 bases from J, the gap between germline ends came to 17 bases. Germline CDR1 SGHTA, CDR2 FQGTGA. The CDR3 spans 16 residues.

The rearrangement joins TRBV27 to TRBJ1-6, with a possible D match to TRBD1 (6 bases). Germline V gene data show CDR1 as MNHEY and CDR2 as SMNVEV (reference sequence). V lost 7 bases and J 4 bases, leaving 11 bases between the germline ends. The CDR3 runs 14 residues. The DNA for the CDR3 is TGTGCCAGCACCTTAGGGGGTTATAATTCACCCCTCCACTTT. This translates into CASTLGGYNSPLHF.

This clone was seen more than once but under ten times. The J gene is TRBJ1-5, the V gene TRBV6-6; no clear D. Germline CDR1 MNHNY, CDR2 SVGAGI (reference sequence). V was pared by 7 bases and J by 6 bases, with 19 bases between. The CDR3 spans 15 residues. The CDR3 reads CASISREGQSQPQHF. The CDR3 DNA reads as TGTGCCAGCATTAGCCGGGAGGGCCAAAGTCAGCCCCAGCATTTT.

To note about this clone: This specimen includes other DNA sequences encoding the same CDR3. V gene TRBV5-1 combines with J gene TRBJ2-5; 7 bases line up with TRBD2. Germline V CDR1 and CDR2: SGHRS, YFSETQ. The CDR3 contains 13 residues. V was clipped by 0 bases and J by 5 bases; unmatched bases: 1. CDR3 protein: CASSLAGGETQYF. The CDR3 DNA is TGCGCCAGCAGCTTGGCGGGGGGTGAGACCCAGTACTTC.

This clone was detected once. The rearrangement joins TRBV27 to TRBJ2-7; TRBD1 is a possible D gene (6 bases). Germline V lookup: CDR1 MNHEY, CDR2 SMNVEV (reference sequence). Trimming took 2 bases from V and 9 from J, leaving 14 bases between them. The length of the CDR3 is 13 residues. This chain's CDR3 is CASSLTPQGWQYF. The CDR3 nucleotides are TGTGCCAGCAGTTTAACTCCACAGGGTTGGCAGTACTTC.

The chain couples TRBV7-9 to TRBJ1-4; D gene ambiguous. With 5 bases removed from V and 6 bases from J, the gap between germline ends came to 19 bases. The CDR3 sequence is 16 residues long. Looked up from germline, CDR1 is SEHNR and CDR2 is FQNEAQ (reference sequence). The CDR3 bases are TGTGCCAGCAGCGCGGATATCTTCTCGTTCGATGAAAAACTGTTTTTT. It is translated as CASSADIFSFDEKLFF.